The 9 T cell receptor beta chains given below trace back to one sample, sequenced in a study of T cell responses to AZD1222 COVID-19 vaccine. The assay was immunoSEQ multiplex PCR, and TCRdb's table has in-frame clones only and misses some. The sample yields more than 85,000 clones, roughly nine tenths seen once. Here the sequenced sample was peripheral blood, taken on day 0 of AZD1222 vaccination. The receptors stem from an adult in good health.

V usage is TRBV18 and J usage is TRBJ1-1; 7 nucleotides agree with TRBD1. With 6 bases clipped from V and 3 bases from J, the junction kept 10 bases outside the gene matches. The CDR3 contains 15 residues. The germline CDR1 and CDR2 sequences are KGHSH and LQKENI. The DNA of the CDR3 is TGTGCCAGCTCCAGACAGGGCACGAGCGACACTGAAGCTTTCTTT. Protein sequence: CASSRQGTSDTEAFF.

The chain links TRBV5-1 to TRBJ2-5; D is possibly TRBD2 (6 bases). CDR3 size: 15 residues. V was cut by 0 bases and J by 5 bases, with 14 bases left in between. Per the germline V gene, CDR1 is SGHRS and CDR2 is YFSETQ. CDR3: CASSLAGDSSETQYF. CDR3 nucleotides: TGCGCCAGCAGCTTGGCGGGAGACAGCAGCGAGACCCAGTACTTC. Together with reference TRBV5-1 and TRBJ2-5, the CDR3 gives the full variable domain: KAGVTQTPRYLIKTRGQQVTLSCSPISGHRSVSWYQQTPGQGLQFLFEYFSETQRNKGNFPGRFSGRQFSNSRSEMNVSTLELGDSALYLCASSLAGDSSETQYFGPGTRLLVL.

This clone was seen only once. V gene TRBV5-5 combines with J gene TRBJ1-6, with 7 bases lining up with TRBD1. Germline V gene data show CDR1 as SGHKS and CDR2 as YYEKEE (reference sequence). The CDR3 has 16 amino acids. The trim removed 7 bases at V and 6 bases at J, leaving 13 bases unmatched. CDR3 in amino acids: CASGRPGGIFNSPLHF. In DNA, the CDR3 is TGTGCCAGCGGGAGGCCAGGGGGTATATTTAATTCACCCCTCCACTTT.

The J gene is TRBJ1-2, the V gene TRBV24-1; unclear D gene. V dropped 4 bases and J dropped 1 base, with 9 bases sitting between them. CDR1 is KGHDR, CDR2 SFDVKD, per germline. The CDR3 sequence is 14 residues long. The CDR3 nucleotides read TGTGCCACCAGTGACGGCGGGAGTAACTATGGCTACACCTTC. The encoded protein is CATSDGGSNYGYTF.

This chain joins TRBV18 and TRBJ2-3; 11 nucleotides line up with TRBD2. Trimming at V came to 0 bases and at J to 6 bases, leaving 5 bases not matched to a gene. Germline V gives CDR1 KGHSH, CDR2 LQKENI. The CDR3 covers 16 residues. CDR3 DNA: TGTGCCAGCTCACCACCACTAGCGGGAGTCGGCGATACGCAGTATTTT. This encodes CASSPPLAGVGDTQYF.

The chain is built from TRBV7-2 and TRBJ2-5; the match to TRBD2 covers 14 bases. The ends lost 5 bases at V and 2 bases at J; junction bases unmatched: 7. The CDR3 is 17 residues long. The germline V gene encodes CDR1 SGHTA and CDR2 FQGNSA. The CDR3 sequence is CASSKIGTSGSQETQYF. CDR3 coding DNA: TGTGCCAGCAGCAAGATAGGGACTAGCGGGAGTCAAGAGACCCAGTACTTC.

The gene calls are TRBV11-2 and TRBJ1-5; 10 bases are shared with TRBD1. Trimming cost V 5 bases and J 3 bases; bases outside gene matches: 4. Germline assignment: CDR1 SGHAT and CDR2 FQNNGV. The CDR3 spans 15 residues. In DNA, the CDR3 is TGTGCCAGCAGCGATGGGACAGGGGCCAATCAGCCCCAGCATTTT. Translation: CASSDGTGANQPQHF.

The chain couples TRBV2 to TRBJ2-1; 8 bases are shared with TRBD2. The CDR3 is 16 amino acids. Trimming at V came to 7 bases and at J to 0 bases, leaving 8 bases not matched to a gene. The germline V gene has CDR1 SNHLY and CDR2 FYNNEI. CDR3 nucleotides: TGTGCCAGCACTACTTCCAGCGGGGGCTCCTACAATGAGCAGTTCTTC. The encoded protein is CASTTSSGGSYNEQFF.

V usage is TRBV5-1 and J usage is TRBJ1-1; 9 bases line up with TRBD1. The V segment lost 5 bases and the J segment 0 bases; nucleotides outside the gene matches: 11. Germline CDR1 is SGHRS and CDR2 is YFSETQ. This CDR3 contains 17 residues. CDR3 bases: TGCGCCAGCAGACCCACCGGGACAGGGCTCATGAACACTGAAGCTTTCTTT. Its translation: CASRPTGTGLMNTEAFF. The variable domain in full, with the rest retrieved from reference TRBV5-1 and TRBJ1-1, is KAGVTQTPRYLIKTRGQQVTLSCSPISGHRSVSWYQQTPGQGLQFLFEYFSETQRNKGNFPGRFSGRQFSNSRSEMNVSTLELGDSALYLCASRPTGTGLMNTEAFFGQGTRLTVV.